The sequence of this TCR beta chain was determined in a study of T cell repertoires in cytomegalovirus infection. Study-wide background: The authors relied on CMV epitopes, both recently identified HLA-C-restricted and well-studied HLA-B-restricted. Public TCR beta signatures indicated both CMV infection and matching HLA type. Study-level findings and limits: There were carriers of CMV plus the relevant HLA, and cumulative public TCR beta family frequency identified them. Within the response measured ex vivo, HLA-C-restricted CMV-specific TCR beta clonotypes were dominant.

One entry per CDR3 protein, called by TCRdb with MiXCR from the reads. Of roughly 70,000 distinct CDR3 sequences listed, roughly 20% are singletons. This clonotype was seen a few times. The antigen is unknown. CDR3 length: 15 amino acids. Germline V gene lookup returns CDR1 SGHRS and CDR2 YFSETQ. V dropped 0 bases and J dropped 0 bases, with 8 bases sitting between them. The TCR comes from a human donor in good health (CMV status not recorded). Some clones in this sample may be carry-over from other donors' samples. The rearrangement uses TRBV5-1 and TRBJ2-3, with D possibly being TRBD1 (5 bases). The source was CD8+ T cells from cultured PBMCs, collected from culture after CMV antigen stimulation. CDR3 protein: CASSLEGVSTDTQYF. The CDR3 coding sequence is TGCGCCAGCAGCTTGGAAGGGGTGAGCACAGATACGCAGTATTTT.